One and the same sample provided the 5 T cell receptor beta chains below, sequenced in a study of blood T cell repertoires in COVID-19 (dated by TCRdb to between 2020 and 2021). The library was generated by the immunoSEQ multiplex PCR assay. As stored in TCRdb, this immuneACCESS dataset retains in-frame rearrangements with V and J assigned. A fraction of the clones does not appear; measured against another copy, unresolved V genes explain less than half of the discrepancy, and the remainder lacks a known reason. Counted in this sample were about 70,000 clones; under 85% of them appeared once. Roughly 21% of the sample is in the top ten clones. The sequenced material came from peripheral blood. These receptors all stem from an older man with acute or convalescent COVID-19.

This clone has more than one count but fewer than ten. The chain joins TRBV7-2 to TRBJ2-5; perhaps TRBD1 as D (6 bases). CDR1 is SGHTA and CDR2 is FQGNSA in the germline V gene. Trimming took 5 bases from V and 5 from J, leaving 9 bases between them. The CDR3 extends over 12 amino acids. CDR3 DNA sequence: TGTGCCAGCAGCCCCCAGGGGGAGACCCAGTACTTC. It codes for CASSPQGETQYF.

This chain uses TRBV21-1 with TRBJ1-4; whether TRBD1, the table's D call, matches the DNA was not checked. TRBV21-1 is marked as a pseudogene. This CDR3 has 14 amino acids. CDR3 coding DNA: TGTGCCAGCAGCACCACAGGGGGCTATGAAAAACTGTTTTTT. Residues: CASSTTGGYEKLFF.

The chain recombines TRBV19 with TRBJ2-7, with a tentative D call TRBD1 (6 bases). Trimming left V 5 bases short and J 4 bases short, with 27 bases between. The CDR3 is 18 residues long. Germline V gives CDR1 LNHDA, CDR2 SQIVND (reference sequence). The chain's CDR3 is CASSPQGKPPPGPYEQYF. CDR3 in DNA: TGTGCCAGTAGTCCACAGGGAAAGCCCCCCCCGGGGCCTTACGAGCAGTACTTC.

The chain combines TRBV11-2 with TRBJ1-6, with 9 bases aligning to TRBD1. J gave up 12 bases and V 2 bases, and 5 bases lay outside the gene matches. This CDR3 region has 14 residues. The germline CDR1 and CDR2 sequences are SGHAT and FQNNGV. This chain's CDR3 is CASSLRQGDGPLHF. CDR3 sequence (DNA): TGTGCCAGCAGCTTAAGACAGGGGGACGGACCCCTCCACTTT.

The table lists this clone with a few counts. The CDR3 nucleotides read TGTGCCAGCAGCCCACACGTTAATCAGCCCCAGCATTTT. This codes for CASSPHVNQPQHF. V and J are TRBV7-2 and TRBJ1-5; D not resolved. This CDR3 has 13 amino acids. Trimming left V 5 bases short and J 4 bases short, with 9 bases between. The germline gives CDR1 SGHTA, CDR2 FQGNSA.